A selection of T cell receptor beta chains follows, all from one sample in a study of early T cells in non-severe SARS-CoV-2 infection. One entry per CDR3 protein results from TCRdb running MiXCR on the 5' RACE reads. The sample carries tens of thousands of distinct CDR3 sequences, roughly 4.9% recorded once. The sample comprised whole blood. These receptors all stem from an adult who was a healthcare worker with PCR-confirmed SARS-CoV-2 infection or an uninfected control (not recorded which). Each CDR3 is given with its conserved first and last residue. Each record gives: V gene, CDR3 length, J gene, clone size, D gene, CDR3 protein, CDR3 DNA. The D gene is left open where the match is weak. The size entry is marked missing in some rows and otherwise reads once, few, many or a size class.

V: TRBV5-5; length: 14; J: TRBJ2-7; size: medium-sized; D: TRBD1; CDR3: CASSQDRGPYEQYF; DNA: TGTGCCAGCAGCCAGGACAGGGGCCCCTACGAGCAGTACTTC
V: TRBV12-3/TRBV12-4; length: 18; J: TRBJ1-3; size: many; D: TRBD1; CDR3: CASSLAGAVGQGEDTIYF; DNA: TGTGCCAGCAGTTTAGCGGGGGCGGTTGGACAGGGTGAGGACACCATATATTTT
V: TRBV29-1; length: 13; J: TRBJ2-7; size: few; D: TRBD1; CDR3: CSVESRGQVEQYF; DNA: TGCAGCGTTGAGTCTAGGGGACAGGTCGAGCAGTACTTC
V: TRBV5-1; length: 16; J: TRBJ2-6; size: many; D: .; CDR3: CASSLTGASGANVLTF; DNA: TGCGCCAGCAGCTTGACAGGTGCCTCTGGGGCCAACGTCCTGACTTTC
V: TRBV9; length: 15; J: TRBJ2-1; size: many; D: .; CDR3: CASSVDGGSYNEQFF; DNA: TGTGCCAGCAGCGTAGATGGGGGATCCTACAATGAGCAGTTCTTC
V: TRBV27; length: 15; J: TRBJ1-5; size: many; D: .; CDR3: CASRNAGRAAQPQHF; DNA: TGTGCCAGCAGGAACGCGGGCAGGGCCGCTCAGCCCCAGCATTTT
V: TRBV4-1; length: 15; J: TRBJ1-2; size: .; D: .; CDR3: CASSQGLVTNYGYTF; DNA: TGCGCCAGCAGCCAAGGACTAGTAACTAACTATGGCTACACCTTC
V: TRBV12-3/TRBV12-4; length: 15; J: TRBJ2-1; size: .; D: TRBD2; CDR3: CASSFVGLAYNEQFF; DNA: TGTGCCAGCAGTTTCGTTGGACTAGCCTACAATGAGCAGTTCTTC
V: TRBV7-2; length: 14; J: TRBJ2-5; size: .; D: .; CDR3: CASSLYLSQETQYF; DNA: TGTGCCAGCAGCTTATACCTATCCCAGGAGACCCAGTACTTC
V: TRBV7-9; length: 13; J: TRBJ1-2; size: many; D: .; CDR3: CASSRGVDYGYTF; DNA: TGTGCCAGCAGTCGAGGGGTGGACTATGGCTACACCTTC
V: TRBV20-1; length: 16; J: TRBJ2-1; size: many; D: TRBD2; CDR3: CSARKRGSGRGNEQFF; DNA: TGCAGTGCTAGAAAAAGGGGAAGCGGGAGAGGAAATGAGCAGTTCTTC
V: TRBV29-1; length: 14; J: TRBJ2-3; size: .; D: TRBD1; CDR3: CSVGEGQSIVTQYF; DNA: TGCAGCGTTGGCGAGGGACAGAGCATCGTTACGCAGTATTTT
V: TRBV6-6; length: 14; J: TRBJ2-1; size: large; D: TRBD1; CDR3: CASSPAPDRGREFF; DNA: TGTGCCAGCAGCCCGGCTCCGGACAGGGGACGGGAGTTCTTC
V: TRBV11-3; length: 13; J: TRBJ2-3; size: many; D: .; CDR3: CASSSPWGDTQYF; DNA: TGTGCCAGCAGCTCGCCGTGGGGAGATACGCAGTATTTT
V: TRBV11-2; length: 15; J: TRBJ2-7; size: many; D: .; CDR3: CASSLLGSTRNEQYF; DNA: TGTGCCAGCAGCTTACTCGGAAGTACGAGGAACGAGCAGTACTTC
V: TRBV4-2; length: 14; J: TRBJ1-1; size: many; D: TRBD1; CDR3: CASSLGQGITEAFF; DNA: TGTGCCAGCAGCTTGGGACAGGGGATTACTGAAGCTTTCTTT
V: TRBV29-1; length: 14; J: TRBJ2-7; size: .; D: TRBD1; CDR3: CSVDVGSRGYEQYF; DNA: TGCAGCGTTGATGTGGGCAGCAGGGGGTACGAGCAGTACTTC
V: TRBV7-3; length: 16; J: TRBJ2-2; size: .; D: TRBD2; CDR3: CASSLVAGEYTGELFF; DNA: TGTGCCAGCAGCTTAGTAGCGGGAGAGTACACCGGGGAGCTGTTTTTT
V: TRBV7-6; length: 13; J: TRBJ1-1; size: many; D: .; CDR3: CASSYIQNTEAFF; DNA: TGTGCCAGCAGCTATATCCAGAACACTGAAGCTTTCTTT
V: TRBV6-2/TRBV6-3; length: 15; J: TRBJ1-1; size: many; D: .; CDR3: CASSFLTPGDTEAFF; DNA: TGTGCCAGCAGTTTCCTGACCCCGGGCGACACTGAAGCTTTCTTT
V: TRBV5-1; length: 14; J: TRBJ2-1; size: few; D: .; CDR3: CASSLFETDNEQFF; DNA: TGCGCCAGCAGCTTGTTCGAGACCGACAATGAGCAGTTCTTC
V: TRBV24-1; length: 15; J: TRBJ2-7; size: many; D: TRBD2; CDR3: CATSDSAGGRYEQYF; DNA: TGTGCCACCAGTGATTCCGCGGGAGGTCGCTACGAGCAGTACTTC
V: TRBV28; length: 12; J: TRBJ2-5; size: many; D: .; CDR3: CASSSVRETQYF; DNA: TGTGCCAGCAGTTCCGTGAGGGAGACCCAGTACTTC